This T cell receptor beta chain was profiled in a study of blood T cell repertoires in COVID-19. Overall study: Italy, Spain and the United States were the sources of the convalescent and acute COVID-19 samples. Nucleic acid was either cDNA or gDNA, and it came from T cells, B-cell-depleted T cells, or PBMCs.

Authors' processing steps: Estimation of nucleated cell counts relied on the amplification of reference gene primers. The method was immunoSEQ multiplex PCR; TCRdb's version includes in-frame clones alone and lacks a portion of them. V and J calls plus clone size are reproduced from that table; the DNA served to infer D and trimming. This table has 350,000 to 450,000 clones, 70% to 90% appearing once. The CDR3 totals 15 residues. With 0 bases clipped from V and 9 bases from J, the junction kept 8 bases outside the gene matches. Germline lookup yields CDR1 MGHRA and CDR2 YSYEKL. This chain connects TRBV4-1 to TRBJ1-2; TRBD1 matches at 9 bases. Input material: peripheral blood. This TCR derives from a middle-aged woman with COVID-19, enrolled during active disease. The CDR3 DNA sequence: TGCGCCAGCAGCCAAGATCAGGGACAGGGAAGACGCTACACCTTC. Protein sequence: CASSQDQGQGRRYTF.